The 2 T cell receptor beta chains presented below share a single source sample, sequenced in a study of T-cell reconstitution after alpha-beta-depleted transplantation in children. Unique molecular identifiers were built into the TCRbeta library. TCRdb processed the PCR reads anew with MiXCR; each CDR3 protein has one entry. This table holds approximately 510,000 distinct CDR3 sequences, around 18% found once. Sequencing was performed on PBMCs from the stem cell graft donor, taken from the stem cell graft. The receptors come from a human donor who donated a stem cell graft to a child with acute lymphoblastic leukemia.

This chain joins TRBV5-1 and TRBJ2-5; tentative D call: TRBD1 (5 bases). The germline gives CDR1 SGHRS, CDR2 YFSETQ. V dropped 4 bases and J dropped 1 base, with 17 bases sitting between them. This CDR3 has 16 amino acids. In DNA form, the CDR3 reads TGCGCCAGCAGCCCTCCTCGACAGACACCCCAAGAGACCCAGTACTTC. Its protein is CASSPPRQTPQETQYF.

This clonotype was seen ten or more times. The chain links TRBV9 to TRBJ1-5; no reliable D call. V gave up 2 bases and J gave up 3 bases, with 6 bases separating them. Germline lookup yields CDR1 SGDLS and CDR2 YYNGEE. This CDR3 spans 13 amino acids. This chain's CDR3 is CASSVAPNQPQHF. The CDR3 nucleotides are TGTGCCAGCAGCGTGGCCCCCAATCAGCCCCAGCATTTT.